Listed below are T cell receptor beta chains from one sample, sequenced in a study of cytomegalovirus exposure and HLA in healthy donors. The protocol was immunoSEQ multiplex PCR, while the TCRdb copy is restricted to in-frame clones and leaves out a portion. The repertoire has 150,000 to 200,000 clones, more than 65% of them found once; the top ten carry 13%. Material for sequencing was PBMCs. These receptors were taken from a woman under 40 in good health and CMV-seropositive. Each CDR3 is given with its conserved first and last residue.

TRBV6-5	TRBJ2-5	CASSYLGGSGETQYF
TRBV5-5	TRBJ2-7	CASSQEGYEQYF
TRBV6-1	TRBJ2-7	CASSERDSSASYEQYF
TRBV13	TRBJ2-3	CASSFPGQGRIVDTQYF
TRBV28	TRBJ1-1	CASSLGQQNTEAFF
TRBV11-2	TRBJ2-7	CASSLEPVGTYF
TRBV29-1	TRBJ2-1	CSVALGIAGPNNEQFF
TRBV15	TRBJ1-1	CATSREHTNTEAFF
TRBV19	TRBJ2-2	CASTNAGTNTGELFF
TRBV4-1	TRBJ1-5	CASSQELRDYQPQHF
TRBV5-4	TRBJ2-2	CASTTGPTNTGELFF
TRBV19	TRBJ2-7	CASKMDRGSYEQYF
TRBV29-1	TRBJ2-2	CSAPVNTGELFF
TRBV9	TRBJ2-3	CASSVTSGRGTDTQYF
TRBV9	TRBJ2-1	CASRPLAGNEQFF
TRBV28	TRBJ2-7	CASSYLRQGPQYF
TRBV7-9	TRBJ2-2	CASSHMVGELFF
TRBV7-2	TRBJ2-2	CASSPGTSGSGLFF
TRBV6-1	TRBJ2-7	CASSGQPGPHYEQYF
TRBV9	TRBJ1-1	CASGSQLNTEAFF
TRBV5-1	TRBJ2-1	CASSVDSNRDEQFF
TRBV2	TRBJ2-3	CASSERRGRTTDTQYF
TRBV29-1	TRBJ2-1	CTASKGGNEQFF
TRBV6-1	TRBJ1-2	CASRFGGYGYTF
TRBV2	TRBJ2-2	CASTRQANTGELFF
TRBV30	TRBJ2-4	CAWSVFRDIQYF
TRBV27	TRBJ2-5	CASSFSGTNQETQYF
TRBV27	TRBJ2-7	CASSSVRVSYEQYF
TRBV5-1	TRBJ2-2	CASSYTSGLNTGELFF
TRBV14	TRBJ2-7	CASSQDGRAYEQYF
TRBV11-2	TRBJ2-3	CASSLNRDLTDTQYF
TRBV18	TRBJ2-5	CASSPNPPRVAETQYF
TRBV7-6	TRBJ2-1	CASSSITSGLGEQFF
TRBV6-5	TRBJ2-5	CASSGQGWGQETQYF
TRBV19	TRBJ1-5	CASSIRGNQPQHF
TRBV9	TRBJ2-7	CASSRRDTAYEQYF
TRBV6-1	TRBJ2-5	CASSDSGYGDQETQYF
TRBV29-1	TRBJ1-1	CSVAGTGGWDTEAFF
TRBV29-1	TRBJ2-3	CSVGGATDTQYF
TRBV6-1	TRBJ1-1	CASIGRGNTEAFF
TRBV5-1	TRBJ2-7	CASSPSGTSGKVQYF
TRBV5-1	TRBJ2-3	CASSLIGTDTQYF
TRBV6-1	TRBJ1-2	CAGRPGQGVYGYTF
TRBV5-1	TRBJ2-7	CASSRGSYEQYF
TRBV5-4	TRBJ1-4	CAYRQDLEKLFF